This is a list of T cell receptor beta chains from one sample in a study of cytomegalovirus exposure and HLA in healthy donors. Repertoires were generated with immunoSEQ multiplex PCR, while TCRdb's copy carries only in-frame clones and drops some. The data hold over 45,000 clones, with 75% to 85% observed a single time. Sequencing used PBMCs. These receptor sequences come from a man younger than 40 in good health and CMV-seronegative. Each CDR3 is given with its conserved first and last residue. A D gene is named only where the DNA matches it firmly. A clone size is listed for some rows: how often the clone was seen (once, few, many), or a class if it is expanded.

>TRBV18|NA|TRBJ1-3|NA
CASSPLGSGNTIYF
TGTGCCAGCTCACCCCTCGGGTCTGGAAACACCATATATTTT
>TRBV11-2|TRBD2|TRBJ2-3|NA
CASSPRRGTLDTQYF
TGTGCCAGCAGCCCCCGGCGGGGGACCCTCGATACGCAGTATTTT
>TRBV5-6|TRBD1|TRBJ2-1|NA
CASSFDRAQCEQFF
TGTGCCAGCAGCTTCGACAGGGCCCAATGTGAGCAGTTCTTC
>TRBV18|NA|TRBJ1-5|NA
CASSPGKTGSNQPQHF
TGTGCCAGCTCACCAGGTAAAACAGGGAGCAATCAGCCCCAGCATTTT
>TRBV18|TRBD1|TRBJ1-2|NA
CASSPPGDRVWGYTF
TGTGCCAGCTCACCACCGGGGGACAGGGTCTGGGGCTACACCTTC
>TRBV9|NA|TRBJ2-7|NA
CASSPTGTQAYEQYF
TGTGCCAGCAGCCCCACCGGGACTCAAGCCTACGAGCAGTACTTC
>TRBV6-1|TRBD1|TRBJ2-7|NA
CASSRDRGLAYEQYF
TGTGCCAGCAGTCGGGACAGGGGGCTGGCCTACGAGCAGTACTTC
>TRBV12-5|TRBD2|TRBJ2-7|NA
CASGLVLGLAGDYEQYF
TGTGCTAGTGGTTTGGTACTCGGCTTAGCGGGAGACTACGAGCAGTACTTC
>TRBV29-1|NA|TRBJ2-1|few
CSVGVSGGISEQFF
TGCAGCGTTGGAGTCAGCGGCGGGATAAGCGAGCAGTTCTTC
>TRBV7-9|NA|TRBJ2-3|NA
CASRGASTDTQYF
TGTGCCAGCAGGGGGGCCAGCACAGATACGCAGTATTTT
>TRBV2|NA|TRBJ1-2|NA
CASSLIHSNYGYTF
TGTGCCAGCAGTCTAATCCATTCTAACTATGGCTACACCTTC
>TRBV27|NA|TRBJ1-2|few
CASSLSSRGSMEGYTF
TGTGCCAGCAGTTTATCGAGCAGGGGATCTATGGAGGGCTACACCTTC
>TRBV7-6|NA|TRBJ2-6|NA
CASSFGAISGANVLTF
TGTGCCAGCAGCTTTGGGGCGATCTCTGGGGCCAACGTCCTGACTTTC
>TRBV5-6|TRBD1|TRBJ2-2|NA
CASSPGQGWDGGELFF
TGTGCCAGCAGCCCCGGACAGGGCTGGGACGGCGGGGAGCTGTTTTTT
>TRBV18|TRBD1|TRBJ2-2|NA
CASSPDRGRLSGELFF
TGTGCCAGCTCACCGGACAGGGGGCGGCTTTCCGGGGAGCTGTTTTTT
>TRBV18|TRBD1|TRBJ1-4|NA
CASSRDSLNEKLFF
TGTGCCAGCTCACGGGACAGCCTAAATGAAAAACTGTTTTTT
>TRBV5-1|TRBD1|TRBJ2-4|once
CASSLPQTGQGDKNIQYF
TGCGCCAGCAGCTTACCCCAAACCGGACAGGGGGACAAAAACATTCAGTACTTC
>TRBV7-3|TRBD2|TRBJ2-3|NA
CASSPLGLAGGNTQYF
TGTGCCAGCAGCCCCCTTGGACTAGCGGGGGGGAATACGCAGTATTTT
>TRBV9|NA|TRBJ2-7|NA
CASSVAGQPYEQYF
TGTGCCAGCAGCGTAGCCGGACAGCCTTACGAGCAGTACTTC
>TRBV7-6|NA|TRBJ1-1|NA
CASSSGPGAGTEAFF
TGTGCCAGCAGCTCGGGGCCGGGAGCCGGAACTGAAGCTTTCTTT
>TRBV9|TRBD1|TRBJ2-3|NA
CASSVQGASTDTQYF
TGTGCCAGCAGCGTACAGGGGGCTAGCACAGATACGCAGTATTTT
>TRBV5-6|TRBD1|TRBJ1-5|NA
CASSSTGTQPQHF
TGTGCCAGCAGCTCGACAGGGACTCAGCCCCAGCATTTT
>TRBV6-5|TRBD1|TRBJ2-7|few
CASRPGQNYEQYF
TGTGCCAGCAGGCCGGGACAGAACTACGAGCAGTACTTC
>TRBV6-5|TRBD1|TRBJ2-7|NA
CASRPPGQGYEQYF
TGTGCCAGCAGGCCCCCGGGACAGGGCTACGAGCAGTACTTC
>TRBV11-3|NA|TRBJ2-5|NA
CASSLVRGTQYF
TGTGCCAGCAGCTTAGTAAGGGGGACCCAGTACTTC